These T cell receptor beta chains were read from a single sample in a study of blood T cell repertoires in COVID-19. Some clones are missing from TCRdb's copy, which holds only in-frame ones; the method was immunoSEQ multiplex PCR. Among approximately 500,000 clones listed, roughly 89% were seen once. Sequenced: peripheral blood. These receptors all stem from a woman between 45 and 65 years old with COVID-19, enrolled during active disease. CDR3s include the opening cysteine and the closing phenylalanine or tryptophan. Each record gives: V gene, D gene, J gene, clone size, CDR3 protein, CDR3 DNA. D genes are given only for firm matches. Expanded clones get a size class; other rows say once, few or many, or leave the size out.

v_call: TRBV2; d_call: -; j_call: TRBJ1-1; clone_size: -; cdr3_aa: CASGLGNTEAFF; cdr3_nt: TGTGCCTCAGGGCTGGGAAACACTGAAGCTTTCTTT
v_call: TRBV11-1; d_call: -; j_call: TRBJ1-2; clone_size: -; cdr3_aa: CASSLGGAGYTF; cdr3_nt: TGTGCCAGCAGCTTAGGGGGCGCCGGCTACACCTTC
v_call: TRBV10-3; d_call: -; j_call: TRBJ2-7; clone_size: -; cdr3_aa: CASRGAYEQYF; cdr3_nt: TGTGCCAGCCGCGGGGCATACGAGCAGTACTTC
v_call: TRBV5-1; d_call: TRBD1; j_call: TRBJ1-2; clone_size: -; cdr3_aa: CASSTGQVDYGYTF; cdr3_nt: TGCGCCAGCAGCACCGGACAGGTTGACTATGGCTACACCTTC
v_call: TRBV19; d_call: -; j_call: TRBJ2-1; clone_size: -; cdr3_aa: CASSLTPDNEQFF; cdr3_nt: TGTGCCAGTAGTTTGACTCCCGACAATGAGCAGTTCTTC
v_call: TRBV6-5; d_call: TRBD1; j_call: TRBJ2-5; clone_size: -; cdr3_aa: CASGTGQETQYF; cdr3_nt: TGTGCCAGCGGGACAGGCCAAGAGACCCAGTACTTC
v_call: TRBV28; d_call: -; j_call: TRBJ1-1; clone_size: once; cdr3_aa: CASSSPAERETEAFF; cdr3_nt: TGTGCCAGCAGTTCCCCGGCGGAACGGGAGACTGAAGCTTTCTTT
v_call: TRBV4-1; d_call: TRBD1; j_call: TRBJ2-4; clone_size: -; cdr3_aa: CASSPLTGSHIQYF; cdr3_nt: TGCGCCAGCAGCCCCTTGACAGGGTCGCACATTCAGTACTTC
v_call: TRBV27; d_call: -; j_call: TRBJ1-1; clone_size: once; cdr3_aa: CATKTIRGGNTEAFF; cdr3_nt: TGTGCCACCAAGACCATACGGGGTGGAAACACTGAAGCTTTCTTT
v_call: TRBV10-3; d_call: -; j_call: TRBJ2-6; clone_size: -; cdr3_aa: CAISESLQGSGANVLTF; cdr3_nt: TGTGCCATCAGTGAGTCCCTCCAGGGTTCTGGGGCCAACGTCCTGACTTTC
v_call: TRBV18; d_call: TRBD1; j_call: TRBJ2-7; clone_size: -; cdr3_aa: CASSLDRGQDEQYF; cdr3_nt: TGTGCCAGCTCGTTGGACAGGGGGCAGGACGAGCAGTACTTC
v_call: TRBV27; d_call: -; j_call: TRBJ1-6; clone_size: -; cdr3_aa: CASSLGAGAPLHF; cdr3_nt: TGTGCCAGCAGTTTAGGGGCAGGCGCACCCCTCCACTTT
v_call: TRBV13; d_call: -; j_call: TRBJ1-1; clone_size: -; cdr3_aa: CASSLGYSRYTEAFF; cdr3_nt: TGTGCCAGCAGCTTAGGCTATAGCAGATACACTGAAGCTTTCTTT
v_call: TRBV5-1; d_call: TRBD1; j_call: TRBJ2-7; clone_size: -; cdr3_aa: CASSLRGQGDEQYF; cdr3_nt: TGCGCCAGCAGCTTGCGGGGACAGGGGGACGAGCAGTACTTC
v_call: TRBV9; d_call: TRBD1; j_call: TRBJ2-7; clone_size: -; cdr3_aa: CASSSQTGAAYEQYF; cdr3_nt: TGTGCCAGCAGCTCCCAGACAGGGGCGGCCTACGAGCAGTACTTC
v_call: TRBV5-5; d_call: TRBD1; j_call: TRBJ2-7; clone_size: -; cdr3_aa: CASSLPGTGVYEQYF; cdr3_nt: TGTGCCAGCAGCTTGCCCGGGACAGGGGTCTACGAGCAGTACTTC
v_call: TRBV6-5; d_call: TRBD1; j_call: TRBJ1-2; clone_size: -; cdr3_aa: CASSSRGANYGYTF; cdr3_nt: TGTGCCAGCAGCTCCAGGGGGGCTAACTATGGCTACACCTTC
v_call: TRBV13; d_call: -; j_call: TRBJ1-5; clone_size: -; cdr3_aa: CASSSGGGQPQHF; cdr3_nt: TGTGCCAGCAGCTCGGGGGGTGGTCAGCCCCAGCATTTT
v_call: TRBV6-6; d_call: TRBD1; j_call: TRBJ2-2; clone_size: -; cdr3_aa: CASSPDRGRNTGELFF; cdr3_nt: TGTGCCAGCAGCCCGGACAGGGGGAGAAACACCGGGGAGCTGTTTTTT
v_call: TRBV6-5; d_call: TRBD2; j_call: TRBJ2-3; clone_size: -; cdr3_aa: CASSRTGGLDTQYF; cdr3_nt: TGTGCCAGCAGTAGGACGGGGGGTTTAGATACGCAGTATTTT
v_call: TRBV6-5; d_call: -; j_call: TRBJ2-7; clone_size: -; cdr3_aa: CASTPGGTEQYF; cdr3_nt: TGTGCCAGCACCCCCGGAGGGACCGAGCAGTACTTC
v_call: TRBV7-9; d_call: -; j_call: TRBJ1-1; clone_size: -; cdr3_aa: CASSREEGRNTEAFF; cdr3_nt: TGTGCCAGCAGCCGAGAGGAGGGGAGAAACACTGAAGCTTTCTTT
v_call: TRBV19; d_call: TRBD2; j_call: TRBJ2-3; clone_size: -; cdr3_aa: CASSMGAGGPTDTQYF; cdr3_nt: TGTGCCAGTAGTATGGGAGCGGGGGGCCCCACAGATACGCAGTATTTT
v_call: TRBV7-8; d_call: -; j_call: TRBJ1-3; clone_size: -; cdr3_aa: CASSLRVIGNTIYF; cdr3_nt: TGTGCCAGCAGCTTAAGAGTTATTGGAAACACCATATATTTT